These 24 T cell receptor beta chains were all obtained from the same sample, sequenced in a study of regulatory T cells in long-lasting Graves disease. Time point in this sample: persistent/refractory GD, antithyroid drugs over 5 years with positive TRAb. Generation of the TCR library employed RNA extracted from PBMCs. Arm-PCR of CDR3 regions and iRepertoire HTBI primers were used to build TCR beta libraries. TCRdb re-called the multiplex PCR reads through MiXCR, storing one row per CDR3 protein. This table holds some 340,000 distinct CDR3 sequences, 23% found once. This specimen was peripheral blood mononuclear cells (PBMCs), taken when the disease was refractory, from a patient treated with antithyroid drugs. All receptors derive from a woman aged 40-49 years with Graves disease.

In this sample, this clonotype turned up a few times. The chain links TRBV4-1 to TRBJ2-7; no clear D gene. The V gene's germline CDR1 is MGHRA and CDR2 YSYEKL. The CDR3 runs 14 residues. The V gene lost 0 bases and the J gene lost 2 bases, with 8 bases spanning the gap. DNA of the CDR3: TGCGCCAGCAGCCAAGATGGTGGTCCCTACGAGCAGTACTTC. This encodes CASSQDGGPYEQYF.

The table lists this clonotype with a count of one. J is TRBJ2-1 and V is TRBV6-1, with 7 bases aligning to TRBD2. The CDR3 extends over 16 amino acids. Germline V gene data show CDR1 as MNHNS and CDR2 as SASEGT. With V trimmed by 2 bases and J by 0 bases, 4 bases remained unmatched. The CDR3 coding sequence is TGTGCCAGCAGTGAACATTCGGGGGGCTCCTACAATGAGCAGTTCTTC. It specifies CASSEHSGGSYNEQFF.

This clonotype showed up many times. The rearrangement joins TRBV6-5 to TRBJ1-1; D is unresolved. The CDR3 is made up of 18 amino acids. Per the germline V gene, CDR1 is MNHEY and CDR2 is SVGAGI. Trimming cost V 2 bases and J 4 bases, with 23 bases left between them. Here the CDR3 reads CASSYPTSGFSTGTEAFF. The CDR3 DNA is TGTGCCAGCAGTTACCCGACGTCGGGGTTCTCTACGGGCACTGAAGCTTTCTTT.

V usage is TRBV28 and J usage is TRBJ2-2; 8 bases match TRBD1. CDR3 length: 15 residues. Germline V lookup: CDR1 MDHEN, CDR2 SYDVKM. The trim removed 5 bases at V and 6 bases at J, leaving 8 bases unmatched. Here the CDR3 reads CASSTNSGGPGELFF. CDR3 DNA: TGTGCCAGCAGTACAAATTCAGGGGGCCCCGGGGAGCTGTTTTTT.

This rearrangement joins TRBV2 to TRBJ2-2; D assignment may be TRBD1 or TRBD2 (6 bases each). Germline CDR1 SNHLY, CDR2 FYNNEI. Deletions cut 8 bases from V and 7 bases from J, with 17 bases between. This CDR3 contains 14 residues. CDR3 sequence (DNA): TGTGCCAGCTCCGGGGGCAGGGGTGACGGGGAGCTGTTTTTT. Translated: CASSGGRGDGELFF. The full variable domain, completed using reference TRBV2 and TRBJ2-2, is EPEVTQTPSHQVTQMGQEVILRCVPISNHLYFYWYRQILGQKVEFLVSFYNNEISEKSEIFDDQFSVERPDGSNFTLKIRSTKLEDSAMYFCASSGGRGDGELFFGEGSRLTVL.

This clonotype was detected many times. This sequence joins TRBV28 and TRBJ2-1, with D perhaps TRBD1 (5 bases). Per the germline V gene, CDR1 is MDHEN and CDR2 is SYDVKM. The CDR3 has 16 amino acids. V dropped 5 bases and J dropped 0 bases, with 14 bases sitting between them. This chain's CDR3 is CASSPRWGGSYNEQFF. In nucleotides, the CDR3 is TGTGCCAGCAGTCCGAGATGGGGCGGCTCCTACAATGAGCAGTTCTTC.

This clonotype was counted only a few times. V and J are TRBV20-1 and TRBJ2-7, with 8 bases that match TRBD1. The germline V gene has CDR1 DFQATT and CDR2 SNEGSKA (reference sequence). V was clipped by 0 bases and J by 4 bases; unmatched bases: 8. The CDR3 has 15 amino acids. CDR3 bases: TGCAGTGCTAGAGATGTTTTGACAGGGGTATACGAGCAGTACTTC. Translation: CSARDVLTGVYEQYF.

This clonotype was found a few times. The chain couples TRBV19 to TRBJ2-5, with TRBD1 as a possible D gene (5 bases). With 5 bases removed from V and 2 bases from J, the gap between germline ends came to 24 bases. Germline CDR1 is LNHDA and CDR2 is SQIVND (reference sequence). The CDR3 loop spans 18 amino acids. The CDR3 DNA reads TGTGCCAGTAGTTCCCCAGGGCTTTCTTATCCGCTTCAAGAGACCCAGTACTTC. Protein sequence: CASSSPGLSYPLQETQYF. Full variable domain (rest looked up from reference TRBV19 and TRBJ2-5): DGGITQSPKYLFRKEGQNVTLSCEQNLNHDAMYWYRQDPGQGLRLIYYSQIVNDFQKGDIAEGYSVSREKKESFPLTVTSAQKNPTAFYLCASSSPGLSYPLQETQYFGPGTRLLVL.

This chain joins TRBV7-9 and TRBJ1-1; no definite D call. Germline CDR1 SEHNR, CDR2 FQNEAQ (reference sequence). The CDR3 sequence is 15 residues long. V was trimmed by 0 bases and J by 10 bases, leaving 18 bases between them. The CDR3 DNA sequence: TGTGCCAGCAGCTTAGCACCATCACCCTATGAGGGAGCTTTCTTT. Translation gives CASSLAPSPYEGAFF.

The chain combines TRBV29-1 with TRBJ2-2; D is possibly TRBD2 (5 bases). This CDR3 is 12 amino acids long. With 3 bases removed from V and 5 bases from J, the gap between germline ends came to 7 bases. Germline V CDR1 and CDR2: SQVTM, ANQGSEA. CDR3: CSVEGSTGELFF. CDR3 coding DNA: TGCAGCGTTGAGGGGAGTACCGGGGAGCTGTTTTTT.

A few counts support this clonotype. The V call is TRBV19, the J call TRBJ2-1; D possibly corresponds to TRBD2 (6 bases). The V and J ends lost 3 bases and 2 bases respectively, with 11 bases between them. The CDR3 runs to 15 residues. Germline CDR1 reads LNHDA; CDR2 reads SQIVND (reference sequence). The CDR3 DNA reads TGTGCCAGTAGTATGGACGGGAGCCCCTACAATGAGCAGTTCTTC. Amino acids: CASSMDGSPYNEQFF.

This clonotype was recorded at least ten times. In DNA form, the CDR3 reads TGTGCCAGCAGTCCGTCTATACTAGCGGGAGTAGAAGGCCGGCAAGAGACCCAGTACTTC. Its translation is CASSPSILAGVEGRQETQYF. V is TRBV27 and J is TRBJ2-5; 11 bases agree with TRBD2. This CDR3 spans 20 amino acids. The V and J ends lost 5 bases and 2 bases, in that order; junction bases with no gene match: 19. Germline V gives CDR1 MNHEY, CDR2 SMNVEV (reference sequence).

This clonotype was counted ten times or more. This rearrangement joins TRBV28 to TRBJ2-5, with D possibly being TRBD2 (6 bases). The CDR3 has 14 residues. Looked up from germline, CDR1 is MDHEN and CDR2 is SYDVKM. V gave up 2 bases and J gave up 4 bases, with 11 bases separating them. The CDR3 loop is CASSLPGSAETQYF. The CDR3 nucleotides are TGTGCCAGCAGTTTACCCGGGAGCGCAGAGACCCAGTACTTC. Complete variable domain (other parts from reference TRBV28 and TRBJ2-5): DVKVTQSSRYLVKRTGEKVFLECVQDMDHENMFWYRQDPGLGLRLIYFSYDVKMKEKGDIPEGYSVSREKKERFSLILESASTNQTSMYLCASSLPGSAETQYFGPGTRLLVL.

This clonotype was observed at least ten times. The chain carries TRBV28 and TRBJ1-2; unclear D gene. Germline V CDR1 and CDR2: MDHEN, SYDVKM. The CDR3 length is 13 residues. The ends were cut back, 2 bases at V and 5 bases at J, with 9 bases in the middle. In nucleotides, the CDR3 is TGTGCCAGCAGTTTAGTAATTTCTTATGGCTACACCTTC. Protein sequence: CASSLVISYGYTF.

This rearrangement joins TRBV28 to TRBJ2-1; tentatively, D is TRBD1 or TRBD2 (5 bases each). The CDR3 has 14 residues. The germline CDR1 and CDR2 sequences are MDHEN and SYDVKM. Trimming left V 1 base short and J 5 bases short, with 9 bases between. CDR3 protein: CASSLFLGDNEQFF. CDR3 sequence (DNA): TGTGCCAGCAGTTTATTTCTGGGGGACAATGAGCAGTTCTTC. Combining the CDR3 with reference TRBV28 and TRBJ2-1 gives the whole variable domain DVKVTQSSRYLVKRTGEKVFLECVQDMDHENMFWYRQDPGLGLRLIYFSYDVKMKEKGDIPEGYSVSREKKERFSLILESASTNQTSMYLCASSLFLGDNEQFFGPGTRLTVL.

This clonotype was observed a few times. This chain joins TRBV7-2 and TRBJ1-3; tentatively, D is TRBD1 (5 bases). This CDR3 spans 15 amino acids. Deletions cut 8 bases from V and 2 bases from J, with 16 bases between. Germline CDR1 reads SGHTA; CDR2 reads FQGNSA. The CDR3 spells CASRGGESAGNTIYF. The DNA of the CDR3 is TGTGCCAGCCGGGGGGGGGAATCAGCTGGAAACACCATATATTTT.

The chain is built from TRBV19 and TRBJ2-7; 7 bases map to TRBD1. CDR1 is LNHDA and CDR2 is SQIVND in the germline V gene (reference sequence). The length of the CDR3 is 14 residues. The V gene end was trimmed by 6 bases and the J gene end by 5 bases; junction bases not matched to a gene: 10. CDR3 coding DNA: TGTGCCAGTAGGCCAGGACAGGTCCTTGACGAGCAGTACTTC. This gives the protein CASRPGQVLDEQYF.

This clonotype has just a few counts. This chain joins TRBV20-1 and TRBJ2-7; 9 nucleotides match TRBD2. The ends lost 5 bases at V and 7 bases at J; junction bases unmatched: 6. CDR3 length: 12 residues. Germline-derived CDR1 and CDR2 are DFQATT and SNEGSKA (reference sequence). The CDR3 region is CSAGTSSVEQYF. The CDR3 DNA reads as TGCAGTGCTGGGACTAGCTCTGTAGAGCAGTACTTC.

This chain links TRBV20-1 with TRBJ2-5; tentative D call: TRBD1 (6 bases). Per the germline V gene, CDR1 is DFQATT and CDR2 is SNEGSKA (reference sequence). The CDR3 is 11 amino acids. V lost 5 bases and J lost 10, with 14 bases in between. The DNA of the CDR3 is TGCAGTGCTCCTCTTGTAGGGGGCCAGTACTTC. This gives the protein CSAPLVGGQYF.

This clonotype was seen a few times. It differs at one base from a far larger clone, so likely a read error. The V gene is TRBV6-1, the J gene TRBJ1-1; no definite D call. V gave up 7 bases and J gave up 1 base, with 4 bases separating them. The CDR3 consists of 11 residues. Germline CDR1 MNHNS, CDR2 SASEGT. CDR3 sequence (DNA): TGTGCCAGCACTGAGAACACTGAAGCTTTCTTT. This codes for CASTENTEAFF.

This clonotype has ten or more counts. V gene TRBV29-1 combines with J gene TRBJ1-1, with 7 positions matching TRBD1. The length of the CDR3 is 17 residues. From germline, CDR1 is SQVTM and CDR2 ANQGSEA. V trimming: 6 bases; J trimming: 1 base; junction bases outside the gene matches: 17. CDR3: CSVEQGRGTGPNTEAFF. CDR3 DNA: TGCAGCGTAGAACAGGGGAGGGGAACGGGTCCGAACACTGAAGCTTTCTTT.

This clonotype was found a few times. The chain has TRBV5-6 and TRBJ2-7; 10 bases are a match to TRBD2. The CDR3 consists of 15 residues. The V gene end was trimmed by 4 bases and the J gene end by 0 bases; junction bases not matched to a gene: 4. CDR1 SGHDT and CDR2 YYEEEE come from the germline V gene. This CDR3 reads CASSMGLAYSYEQYF. CDR3 bases: TGTGCCAGCAGCATGGGACTAGCGTACTCCTACGAGCAGTACTTC.

The rearrangement links TRBV5-6 to TRBJ1-5; possible D gene TRBD1, 6 bases. The CDR3 covers 15 residues. Trimming pared 0 bases from V and 5 bases from J, leaving 12 bases between. Germline CDR1 SGHDT, CDR2 YYEEEE. The CDR3 coding sequence is TGTGCCAGCAGCTTGGGGGGGGCTGGGTATCAGCCCCAGCATTTT. This encodes CASSLGGAGYQPQHF.

Worth noting for this clonotype: A much larger clone is a single base away; this may be a read error. This chain joins TRBV2 and TRBJ1-2; possible D gene TRBD1, 5 bases. The V gene lost 2 bases and the J gene lost 2 bases, with 6 bases spanning the gap. CDR3 length: 13 amino acids. The germline V gene has CDR1 SNHLY and CDR2 FYNNEI. The CDR3 region has the DNA TGTGCCAGCAGTGAATGGGGCAACTATGGCTACACCTTC. It is translated as CASSEWGNYGYTF.